The 10 T cell receptor beta chains reported below all come from one sample, sequenced in a study of control samples from healthy donors and cancer patients. Data came from immunoSEQ multiplex PCR; TCRdb stores just in-frame clones and leaves some out. The table lists tens of thousands of clones, about 85% of them singletons. Sequenced: blood. The receptors derive from a woman in her sixties or seventies in good health.

J is TRBJ2-7 and V is TRBV5-1, with D maybe TRBD2 (5 bases). Trimming shortened V by 2 bases and J by 0 bases, and 6 bases separated the two germline ends. This CDR3 spans 13 amino acids. The germline V gene has CDR1 SGHRS and CDR2 YFSETQ. The CDR3 spells CASSFGDSYEQYF. The CDR3 nucleotides read TGCGCCAGCAGCTTCGGGGACTCCTACGAGCAGTACTTC.

The V and J genes are TRBV5-8 and TRBJ1-6, with a possible D match to TRBD1 (6 bases). Trimming stripped 6 bases from V and 7 bases from J, with 17 bases between. The V gene's germline CDR1 is SGHTS and CDR2 YDEGEE. This CDR3 spans 15 amino acids. This CDR3 reads CASTSRSTGNSPLHF. The CDR3 nucleotides are TGTGCCAGCACCTCCCGGAGTACAGGGAATTCACCCCTCCACTTT.

V and J are TRBV5-1 and TRBJ2-1; D possibly uses TRBD1 or TRBD2 (5 bases each). The V and J ends lost 2 bases and 4 bases respectively, with 13 bases between them. Germline lookup yields CDR1 SGHRS and CDR2 YFSETQ. This CDR3 is 15 amino acids long. CDR3 protein: CASSFQGELYNEQFF. The DNA of the CDR3 is TGCGCCAGCAGCTTCCAGGGAGAGTTGTACAATGAGCAGTTCTTC.

This chain uses TRBV19 with TRBJ1-3; TRBD1 is a possible D gene (5 bases). There are 16 residues in the CDR3. V dropped 5 bases and J dropped 2 bases, with 16 bases sitting between them. CDR1 is LNHDA, CDR2 SQIVND, per germline (reference sequence). The CDR3 reads CASSAGDRRPGNTIYF. In nucleotides, the CDR3 is TGTGCCAGTAGTGCCGGGGACCGCCGCCCTGGAAACACCATATATTTT. Looking up the rest from reference TRBV19 and TRBJ1-3 gives the full variable domain: DGGITQSPKYLFRKEGQNVTLSCEQNLNHDAMYWYRQDPGQGLRLIYYSQIVNDFQKGDIAEGYSVSREKKESFPLTVTSAQKNPTAFYLCASSAGDRRPGNTIYFGEGSWLTVV.

The genes are TRBV18 and TRBJ1-1; D is ambiguous. Germline CDR1 is KGHSH and CDR2 is LQKENI. The length of the CDR3 is 13 residues. Trimming left V 4 bases short and J 0 bases short, with 6 bases between. The CDR3 is CASSQPMNTEAFF. The CDR3 DNA follows: TGTGCCAGCTCACAGCCCATGAACACTGAAGCTTTCTTT.

The rearrangement joins TRBV5-8 to TRBJ1-2, with no clear D. Germline V CDR1 and CDR2: SGHTS, YDEGEE. The V and J ends lost 0 bases and 4 bases respectively, with 4 bases between them. This CDR3 contains 12 residues. CDR3 sequence: CASSLVGYGYTF. The DNA of the CDR3 is TGTGCCAGCAGCTTGGTGGGCTATGGCTACACCTTC.

This chain uses TRBV7-9 with TRBJ1-3; D is perhaps TRBD1 (5 bases). The CDR3 runs to 16 residues. The germline V gene encodes CDR1 SEHNR and CDR2 FQNEAQ (reference sequence). Trimming shortened V by 6 bases and J by 2 bases, and 17 bases separated the two germline ends. The DNA of the CDR3 is TGTGCCAGCAGTTCTCGGGGCCCTGGCCCTGGAAACACCATATATTTT. It codes for CASSSRGPGPGNTIYF.

This chain connects TRBV28 to TRBJ1-5; 7 bases map to TRBD1. Germline lookup yields CDR1 MDHEN and CDR2 SYDVKM. Trimming at V came to 4 bases and at J to 4 bases, leaving 7 bases not matched to a gene. The CDR3 loop spans 15 amino acids. The CDR3 here is CASSYAGQANQPQHF. The DNA of the CDR3 is TGTGCCAGCAGTTATGCTGGACAGGCTAATCAGCCCCAGCATTTT.

The chain employs TRBV21-1 and TRBJ2-7; the table's D gene call, TRBD1, was not cross checked with the DNA. TRBV21-1 is classified as a pseudogene. The CDR3 runs to 19 residues. The CDR3 nucleotides are TGTGCCAGCAGGAATCTCCGGGACAGGGGGCGCATGGGAAACTACGAGCAGTACTTC. This gives the protein CASRNLRDRGRMGNYEQYF.

The chain links TRBV6-5 to TRBJ1-4, with 8 positions matching TRBD1. This CDR3 has 14 residues. Germline CDR1 and CDR2: MNHEY and SVGAGI. The junction had 7 bases not matched to a gene; V was cut back by 6 bases and J by 7 bases. CDR3 nucleotide sequence: TGTGCCAGCAGGACAGGGGCTCTGGGTGAAAAACTGTTTTTT. Its protein is CASRTGALGEKLFF.